The 20 T cell receptor beta chains below were found in one sample sequenced in a study of CD8+CD57+ T cells in acquired aplastic anemia. The study profiled TCR beta VDJ and CDR3 using genomic DNA as template. One entry per CDR3 protein, called by TCRdb with MiXCR from the reads. The sample holds 150,000 to 200,000 distinct CDR3 sequences, around 45% seen once. The sequenced sample consisted of sorted CD4+, CD8+, or CD8+CD57+ T cells (not recorded which) from PBMCs. The receptor set was obtained from a human donor in good health.

This clonotype was seen many times. J is TRBJ2-5 and V is TRBV7-9, with D maybe TRBD2 (6 bases). Trimming removed 5 bases at V and 6 bases at J, with 16 bases between. CDR1 and CDR2 (germline): SEHNR, FQNEAQ (reference sequence). The CDR3 is 14 residues long. The CDR3 nucleotides read TGTGCCAGCAGCACGGAGGGATCCGGAAAGACCCAGTACTTC. Protein: CASSTEGSGKTQYF. The complete variable domain, with remaining parts taken from reference TRBV7-9 and TRBJ2-5, reads DTGVSQNPRHKITKRGQNVTFRCDPISEHNRLYWYRQTLGQGPEFLTYFQNEAQLEKSRLLSDRFSAERPKGSFSTLEIQRTEQGDSAMYLCASSTEGSGKTQYFGPGTRLLVL.

A note on this clonotype: At one end the junction does not follow the germline gene, possibly because of a read error. The V and J genes are TRBV7-7 and TRBJ2-1; 9 bases line up with TRBD2. The CDR3 extends over 15 amino acids. Germline CDR1 is SSHAT and CDR2 is FNYEAQ (reference sequence). The CDR3 nucleotides are TGTGCTAGCAGCTCCCTAGCGGGAACAAACAATGAGCAGTTCTTC. It is translated as CASSSLAGTNNEQFF.

Worth noting for this clonotype: Relative to the germline gene, one junction end is altered; a read error may explain this. The chain uses TRBV7-9 and TRBJ1-6; no firm D call. In germline, CDR1 is SEHNR, CDR2 FQNEAQ (reference sequence). This CDR3 spans 13 amino acids. CDR3 nucleotide sequence: TGCGCCAGCAGCCAGAGGGATCGGTCACCCCTCCACTTT. Its translation is CASSQRDRSPLHF.

This clonotype was seen many times. The CDR3 nucleotides are TGCGCCAGCAGCTTGGGACAGACTGGGGCCAACGTCCTGACTTTC. As protein: CASSLGQTGANVLTF. The chain couples TRBV5-1 to TRBJ2-6, with D possibly matching TRBD1 (5 bases). V was trimmed by 0 bases and J by 2 bases, leaving 6 bases between them. This CDR3 spans 15 amino acids. Per germline, CDR1 SGHRS and CDR2 YFSETQ.

This chain connects TRBV29-1 to TRBJ2-7; TRBD1 matches at 10 bases. J lost 5 bases, V lost 2 bases, and 6 bases had no gene match. CDR1 SQVTM and CDR2 ANQGSEA come from the germline V gene. The CDR3 sequence is 14 residues long. CDR3 coding DNA: TGCAGCGTTGAAATCTTAGGGACAGGGGACGAGCAGTACTTC. Protein: CSVEILGTGDEQYF.

As concerns this clonotype: A much larger clone lies a single base off, so this may be a read error. The chain is built from TRBV5-4 and TRBJ2-1; D might be TRBD2 (6 bases). CDR3 length: 14 amino acids. Germline V gene lookup returns CDR1 SGHNT and CDR2 YYREEE (reference sequence). The CDR3 sequence is CAGSLKRASNEQFF. In DNA form, the CDR3 reads TGTGCCGGCAGCTTGAAGCGGGCATCGAATGAGCAGTTCTTC. Drawing the rest from reference TRBV5-4 and TRBJ2-1, the complete variable domain is ETGVTQSPTHLIKTRGQQVTLRCSSQSGHNTVSWYQQALGQGPQFIFQYYREEENGRGNFPPRFSGLQFPNYSSELNVNALELDDSALYLCAGSLKRASNEQFFGPGTRLTVL.

This clonotype was detected ten times or more. The chain is built from TRBV6-5 and TRBJ1-6; D unresolved. The CDR3 length is 15 residues. V lost 4 bases, J lost 7 bases, and 14 bases lay in between. Germline values: CDR1 MNHEY, CDR2 SVGAGI. The chain's CDR3 is CASSSETLRNSPLHF. The CDR3 nucleotides are TGTGCCAGCAGTTCCGAGACACTTAGAAATTCACCCCTCCACTTT.

This clonotype came up many times. The chain joins TRBV10-3 to TRBJ1-5; no reliable D call. The length of the CDR3 is 14 residues. The V end lost 0 bases, the J end lost 5 bases, and 8 bases lay between the germline ends. The germline gives CDR1 ENHRY, CDR2 SYGVKD. The CDR3 nucleotides are TGTGCCATCAGTGAGTCGGACGGGGATCAGCCCCAGCATTTT. Translating gives CAISESDGDQPQHF.

This chain links TRBV7-3 with TRBJ2-3; D is perhaps TRBD2 (5 bases). This CDR3 region has 13 residues. V lost 4 bases and J lost 6, with 11 bases in between. Germline values: CDR1 SGHTA, CDR2 FQGTGA. CDR3 nucleotides: TGTGCCAGCAGCTCTTCGACTACGGATACGCAGTATTTT. Translated, it gives CASSSSTTDTQYF.

The sample holds many counts of this clonotype. The chain employs TRBV10-3 and TRBJ2-2; 8 bases match TRBD1. The V gene's germline CDR1 is ENHRY and CDR2 SYGVKD. The CDR3 loop spans 17 amino acids. After removal of 3 bases from V and 5 bases from J, the junction contained 11 bases not matched to a gene. The CDR3 DNA reads TGTGCCATCAGTGATCGGGGCAGGGGGCTTGATACCGGGGAGCTGTTTTTT. It yields the protein CAISDRGRGLDTGELFF.

The chain has TRBV29-1 and TRBJ2-7; 8 positions agree with TRBD2. CDR3 size: 13 residues. Per germline, CDR1 SQVTM and CDR2 ANQGSEA. The junction had 2 bases not matched to a gene; V was cut back by 3 bases and J by 1 base. Written as DNA, the CDR3 is TGCAGCGTTGATGGCGGGGGGTCCTACGAGCAGTACTTC. It encodes CSVDGGGSYEQYF.

This clonotype has just a few counts. V gene TRBV7-7 combines with J gene TRBJ2-1; 9 bases line up with TRBD1. Germline lookup yields CDR1 SSHAT and CDR2 FNYEAQ (reference sequence). This CDR3 is built from 13 residues. The ends lost 9 bases at V and 6 bases at J; junction bases unmatched: 6. In nucleotides, the CDR3 is TGTGCCAGTGGAGACAGGGGGGGCAATGAGCAGTTCTTC. Its protein is CASGDRGGNEQFF.

In its sample, this clonotype was seen many times. The genes are TRBV10-1 and TRBJ2-1; 11 bases fit TRBD2. Losses at the gene ends were 3 bases for V and 10 bases for J; bases not matched to a gene: 8. Germline V gene data show CDR1 as WNHNN and CDR2 as SYGVQD (reference sequence). CDR3 length: 15 amino acids. CDR3 region: CASSDVAGGRREQFF. For the CDR3, the DNA is TGCGCCAGCAGTGACGTAGCGGGAGGGCGTAGAGAGCAGTTCTTC.

There are many counts of this clonotype. This chain joins TRBV5-1 and TRBJ2-7; D tentatively fits TRBD1 or TRBD2 (7 bases each). The CDR3 extends over 15 amino acids. Per germline, CDR1 SGHRS and CDR2 YFSETQ. The ends were cut back, 6 bases at V and 12 bases at J, with 28 bases in the middle. This CDR3 reads CASTQAGQRNQPPYF. The CDR3 nucleotides are TGCGCCAGCACCCAAGCGGGACAGCGAAACCAACCCCCGTACTTC.

This clonotype was detected many times. The chain combines TRBV2 with TRBJ2-7, with 10 bases matching TRBD2. Germline assignment: CDR1 SNHLY and CDR2 FYNNEI. There are 13 residues in the CDR3. The junction had 8 bases not matched to a gene; V was cut back by 10 bases and J by 5 bases. The CDR3 DNA sequence: TGTGCCACCAAGCGGGAGGGCCTCGACGAGCAGTACTTC. This codes for CATKREGLDEQYF.

This clonotype came up many times. The chain recombines TRBV9 with TRBJ1-5; the D is unclear. Looked up from germline, CDR1 is SGDLS and CDR2 is YYNGEE. V was trimmed by 0 bases and J by 1 base, leaving 5 bases between them. This CDR3 contains 14 residues. CDR3 region: CASSVGTSNQPQHF. The CDR3 DNA is TGTGCCAGCAGCGTAGGCACAAGCAATCAGCCCCAGCATTTT.

The J gene is TRBJ2-1, the V gene TRBV10-3; D is perhaps TRBD1 (6 bases). Between the trimmed V and J ends, which lost 3 bases and 10 bases, there was a span of 16 bases. This CDR3 has 14 amino acids. Germline V gene lookup returns CDR1 ENHRY and CDR2 SYGVKD. The CDR3 here is CAISEVTGPGEQFF. DNA for the CDR3: TGTGCCATCAGTGAAGTTACAGGGCCCGGGGAGCAGTTCTTC.

The V call is TRBV10-3, the J call TRBJ2-7, with D unclear. Per germline, CDR1 ENHRY and CDR2 SYGVKD. The CDR3 spans 14 residues. V was trimmed by 5 bases and J by 5 bases, leaving 16 bases between them. CDR3 in DNA: TGTGCCATCAGTTACATTGCAGTTGGAGACGAGCAGTACTTC. Its translation is CAISYIAVGDEQYF.

This clonotype was picked up many times. The rearrangement joins TRBV20-1 to TRBJ2-1, with 10 bases lining up with TRBD2. CDR3 length: 14 amino acids. Germline loops: CDR1 DFQATT, CDR2 SNEGSKA (reference sequence). V gave up 2 bases and J gave up 3 bases; unmatched junction bases: 1. The CDR3 bases are TGCAGTGCTAGACTAGCGGGGGTCTACAATGAGCAGTTCTTC. Protein: CSARLAGVYNEQFF.

The V call is TRBV2, the J call TRBJ1-2, with D possibly TRBD1 on 5 matching bases. V gave up 3 bases and J gave up 4 bases, with 9 bases separating them. The CDR3 loop spans 13 amino acids. Germline CDR1 and CDR2: SNHLY and FYNNEI. The CDR3 DNA reads as TGTGCCAGCAGTGACGAAGGGGTCTATGGCTACACCTTC. It codes for CASSDEGVYGYTF.